This TCR beta chain derives from a study of OX40 agonist ivuxolimab in advanced cancers. About the research overall: The mean age was approximately 60 years, ranging from roughly 23 to 90, with 65% to 90% of participants male. Past anti-PD-1, anti-PD-L1 or anti-CTLA-4 therapy was accepted, and roughly 37% had received some. Study-wide results and caveats: CD4+ and CD8+ T cells in blood underwent clonal expansion by week 6 at 0.1 to 3.0 mg/kg.

Concerning this clone: Its antigen is unidentified.

CDR3 length: 14 residues. Between the trimmed V and J ends, which lost 9 bases and 10 bases, there was a span of 24 bases. In germline, CDR1 is MNHEY, CDR2 SMNVEV (reference sequence). The data were produced by immunoSEQ multiplex PCR, yet TCRdb's version contains in-frame clones alone and is incomplete. The repertoire holds about 80,000 clones, around nine tenths seen once, with approximately 0.3% in the top ten. This receptor was obtained from an adult with an advanced solid tumor such as melanoma, head and neck, liver or kidney cancer. The sample here was CD4+ or CD8+ T cells sorted from blood, taken in a trial of the OX40 agonist ivuxolimab. The chain recombines TRBV27 with TRBJ1-1; possible D gene TRBD1, 5 bases. The CDR3 loop reads CARDLRRGGKSAFF. The CDR3 DNA follows: TGTGCCAGGGACCTCCGCCGGGGCGGGAAGTCAGCTTTCTTT.